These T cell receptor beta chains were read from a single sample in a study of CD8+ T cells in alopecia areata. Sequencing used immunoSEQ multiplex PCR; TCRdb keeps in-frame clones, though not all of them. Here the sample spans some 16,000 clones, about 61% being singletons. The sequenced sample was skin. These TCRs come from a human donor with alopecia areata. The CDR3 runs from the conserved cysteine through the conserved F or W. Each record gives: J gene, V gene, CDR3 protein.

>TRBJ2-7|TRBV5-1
CASSGTSGEALPYEQYF
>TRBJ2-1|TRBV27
CASRKLTSGIYNEQFF
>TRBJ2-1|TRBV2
CASRLAGVSYNEQFF
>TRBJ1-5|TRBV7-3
CASSLDRAGNQPQHF
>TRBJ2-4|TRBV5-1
CASSLEQLGRAKNIQYF
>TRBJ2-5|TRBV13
CASSRANFGQEHKLQETQYF
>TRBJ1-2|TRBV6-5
CASGVRPGDLYGYTF
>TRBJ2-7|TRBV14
CASSQGLAGVTEQYF
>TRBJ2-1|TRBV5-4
CASSFTEWGSQRNEQFF
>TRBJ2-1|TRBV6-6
CASSLRERSSYNEQFF
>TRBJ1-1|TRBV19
CASTNRYRDTEAFF
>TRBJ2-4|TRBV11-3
CASSLEVQSNIQYF
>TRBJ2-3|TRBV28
CASLADTDTQYF
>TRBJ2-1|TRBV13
CASSPPRDGKTSGREQFF
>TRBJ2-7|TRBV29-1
CSVKPGLGYYEQYF
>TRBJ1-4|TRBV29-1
CSVAASPGVEKLFF
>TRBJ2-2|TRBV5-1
CASSLDRSGELFF
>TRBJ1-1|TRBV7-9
CASSLMTNTEAFF
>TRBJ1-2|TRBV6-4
CASSEGNYGYTF
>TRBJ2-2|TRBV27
CASSLLLGTMKTGELFF
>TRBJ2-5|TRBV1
CTSSLTSAETQYF